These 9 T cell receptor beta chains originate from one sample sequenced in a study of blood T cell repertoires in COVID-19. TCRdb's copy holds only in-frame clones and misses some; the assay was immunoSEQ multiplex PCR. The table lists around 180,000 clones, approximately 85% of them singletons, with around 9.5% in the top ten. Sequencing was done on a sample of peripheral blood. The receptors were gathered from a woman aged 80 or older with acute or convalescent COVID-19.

CDR3 region: CASRFNRNTEAFF. Written as DNA, the CDR3 is TGTGCCAGTAGATTTAACAGGAACACTGAAGCTTTCTTT. This chain links TRBV19 with TRBJ1-1; D remains unclear. The germline V gene has CDR1 LNHDA and CDR2 SQIVND (reference sequence). Trimming cost V 6 bases and J 1 base, with 9 bases left between them. There are 13 residues in the CDR3.

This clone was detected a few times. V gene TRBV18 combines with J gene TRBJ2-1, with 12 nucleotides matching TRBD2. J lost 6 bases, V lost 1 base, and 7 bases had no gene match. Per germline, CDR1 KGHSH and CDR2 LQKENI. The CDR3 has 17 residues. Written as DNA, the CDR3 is TGTGCCAGCTCACCACGGTCCCTAGCGGGAGGGCCCAATGAGCAGTTCTTC. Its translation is CASSPRSLAGGPNEQFF.

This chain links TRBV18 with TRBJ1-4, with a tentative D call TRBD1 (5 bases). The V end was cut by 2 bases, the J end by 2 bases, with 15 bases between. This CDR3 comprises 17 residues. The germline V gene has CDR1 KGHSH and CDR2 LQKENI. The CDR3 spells CASSPKDGWGTNEKLFF. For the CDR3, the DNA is TGTGCCAGCTCACCAAAGGACGGGTGGGGCACTAATGAAAAACTGTTTTTT. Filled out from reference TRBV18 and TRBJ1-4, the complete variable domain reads NAGVMQNPRHLVRRRGQEARLRCSPMKGHSHVYWYRQLPEEGLKFMVYLQKENIIDESGMPKERFSAEFPKEGPSILRIQQVVRGDSAAYFCASSPKDGWGTNEKLFFGSGTQLSVL.

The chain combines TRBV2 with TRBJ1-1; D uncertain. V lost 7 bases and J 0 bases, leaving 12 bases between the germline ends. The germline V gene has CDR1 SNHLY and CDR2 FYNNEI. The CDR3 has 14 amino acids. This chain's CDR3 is CASIAHVVNTEAFF. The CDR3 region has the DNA TGTGCCAGCATTGCCCACGTAGTGAACACTGAAGCTTTCTTT.

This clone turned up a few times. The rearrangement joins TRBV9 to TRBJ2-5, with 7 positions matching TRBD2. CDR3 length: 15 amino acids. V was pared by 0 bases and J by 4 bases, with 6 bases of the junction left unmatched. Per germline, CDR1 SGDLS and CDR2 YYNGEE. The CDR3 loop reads CASSVAGRAPETQYF. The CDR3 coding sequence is TGTGCCAGCAGCGTAGCTGGGAGGGCCCCAGAGACCCAGTACTTC. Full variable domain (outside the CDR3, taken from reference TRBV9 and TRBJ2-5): DSGVTQTPKHLITATGQRVTLRCSPRSGDLSVYWYQQSLDQGLQFLIQYYNGEERAKGNILERFSAQQFPDLHSELNLSSLELGDSALYFCASSVAGRAPETQYFGPGTRLLVL.

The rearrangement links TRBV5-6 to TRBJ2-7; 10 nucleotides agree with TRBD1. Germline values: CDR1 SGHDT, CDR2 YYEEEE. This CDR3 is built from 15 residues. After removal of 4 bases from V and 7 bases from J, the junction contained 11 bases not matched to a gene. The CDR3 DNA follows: TGTGCCAGCAGCCCTCCCGGGACAGGGGAAGGGGAGCAGTACTTC. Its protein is CASSPPGTGEGEQYF.

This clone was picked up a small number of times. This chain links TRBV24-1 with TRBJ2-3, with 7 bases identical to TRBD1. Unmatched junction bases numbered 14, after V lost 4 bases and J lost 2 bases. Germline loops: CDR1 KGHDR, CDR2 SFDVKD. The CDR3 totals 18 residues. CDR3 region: CATSDRYNRGENTDTQYF. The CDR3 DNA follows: TGTGCCACCAGTGACCGTTATAACAGGGGCGAGAACACAGATACGCAGTATTTT.

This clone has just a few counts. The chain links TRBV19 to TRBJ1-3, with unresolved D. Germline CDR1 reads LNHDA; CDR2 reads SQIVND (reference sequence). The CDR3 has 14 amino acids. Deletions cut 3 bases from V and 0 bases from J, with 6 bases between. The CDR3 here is CASSMAYSGNTIYF. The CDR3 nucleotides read TGTGCCAGTAGTATGGCATACTCTGGAAACACCATATATTTT. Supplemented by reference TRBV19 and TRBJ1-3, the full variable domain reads DGGITQSPKYLFRKEGQNVTLSCEQNLNHDAMYWYRQDPGQGLRLIYYSQIVNDFQKGDIAEGYSVSREKKESFPLTVTSAQKNPTAFYLCASSMAYSGNTIYFGEGSWLTVV.

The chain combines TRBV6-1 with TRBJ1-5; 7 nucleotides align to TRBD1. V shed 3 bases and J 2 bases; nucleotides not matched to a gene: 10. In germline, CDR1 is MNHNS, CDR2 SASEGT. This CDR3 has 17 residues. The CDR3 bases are TGTGCCAGCAGTGACCGAAGGGCCACAGGGGGCAATCAGCCCCAGCATTTT. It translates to CASSDRRATGGNQPQHF.